This is a list of T cell receptor beta chains from one sample in a study of T cell responses to AZD1222 COVID-19 vaccine. Method: immunoSEQ multiplex PCR; TCRdb's copy keeps in-frame clones and lacks some. The sample records approximately 150,000 clones, roughly 90% being singletons. Sequenced here: peripheral blood, sampled 28 days after the second AZD1222 dose. These receptors all stem from an adult who received the AZD1222 COVID-19 vaccine. The CDR3 runs from the conserved cysteine through the conserved F or W. D genes are given only for firm matches.

v_gene: TRBV18
j_gene: TRBJ2-3
d_gene: NA
CDR3aa: CASSPPGGGTDTQYF
CDR3nt: TGTGCCAGCTCACCTCCGGGGGGCGGCACAGATACGCAGTATTTT

v_gene: TRBV24-1
j_gene: TRBJ1-5
d_gene: NA
CDR3aa: CATSDLGVGVRQPQHF
CDR3nt: TGTGCCACCAGTGATTTGGGGGTCGGGGTTCGTCAGCCCCAGCATTTT

v_gene: TRBV10-3
j_gene: TRBJ2-7
d_gene: TRBD2
CDR3aa: CAISKPTSGTYEQYF
CDR3nt: TGTGCCATCAGTAAACCCACTAGCGGTACCTACGAGCAGTACTTC

v_gene: TRBV28
j_gene: TRBJ1-6
d_gene: NA
CDR3aa: CASSLRLHSSRNSPLHF
CDR3nt: TGTGCCAGCAGTCTTCGACTGCACTCGAGCAGGAATTCACCCCTCCACTTT

v_gene: TRBV7-9
j_gene: TRBJ2-3
d_gene: TRBD1
CDR3aa: CASNPPRGISTDTQYF
CDR3nt: TGTGCCAGCAACCCACCCAGGGGGATAAGCACAGATACGCAGTATTTT

v_gene: TRBV19
j_gene: TRBJ2-7
d_gene: NA
CDR3aa: CASSIGRTRAYEQYF
CDR3nt: TGTGCCAGTAGTATCGGTAGGACAAGGGCCTACGAGCAGTACTTC

v_gene: TRBV28
j_gene: TRBJ2-2
d_gene: NA
CDR3aa: CASSLPAPGELFF
CDR3nt: TGTGCCAGCAGTTTACCAGCGCCCGGGGAGCTGTTTTTT

v_gene: TRBV5-1
j_gene: TRBJ2-1
d_gene: NA
CDR3aa: CASRQANRQYNEQFF
CDR3nt: TGCGCCAGCAGACAGGCCAACCGACAGTACAATGAGCAGTTCTTC

v_gene: TRBV12-3/TRBV12-4
j_gene: TRBJ1-2
d_gene: NA
CDR3aa: CASSPDSIIGYTF
CDR3nt: TGTGCCAGCAGCCCTGACAGTATTATTGGCTACACCTTC

v_gene: TRBV19
j_gene: TRBJ2-7
d_gene: TRBD2
CDR3aa: CASTAGLAGPSYEQYF
CDR3nt: TGTGCCAGTACGGCGGGGCTAGCGGGACCTTCCTACGAGCAGTACTTC

v_gene: TRBV5-1
j_gene: TRBJ2-7
d_gene: NA
CDR3aa: CASSLGVSVYEQYF
CDR3nt: TGCGCCAGCAGCTTGGGAGTATCCGTGTACGAGCAGTACTTC

v_gene: TRBV30
j_gene: TRBJ2-5
d_gene: NA
CDR3aa: CAWSSGVETQYF
CDR3nt: TGTGCCTGGAGTTCAGGGGTAGAGACCCAGTACTTC

v_gene: TRBV24-1
j_gene: TRBJ1-2
d_gene: NA
CDR3aa: CATSDTRTGYYGYTF
CDR3nt: TGTGCCACCAGTGATACTAGGACGGGGTACTATGGCTACACCTTC

v_gene: TRBV10-2
j_gene: TRBJ2-7
d_gene: TRBD2
CDR3aa: CASSLRRELPGEQYF
CDR3nt: TGCGCCAGCAGTTTACGGCGGGAGTTGCCGGGCGAGCAGTACTTC

v_gene: TRBV7-2
j_gene: TRBJ2-3
d_gene: NA
CDR3aa: CASSLAVPDTQYF
CDR3nt: TGTGCCAGCAGCTTAGCCGTACCAGATACGCAGTATTTT

v_gene: TRBV5-1
j_gene: TRBJ2-5
d_gene: TRBD2
CDR3aa: CASFTTSGSETQYF
CDR3nt: TGCGCCAGCTTTACAACTAGCGGGAGTGAGACCCAGTACTTC